The present T cell receptor (beta chain) was sequenced within a study of shared clonotypes between healthy human individuals. The protocol was immunoSEQ multiplex PCR, while the TCRdb copy is restricted to in-frame clones and leaves out a portion. The sample yields more than 400,000 clones, 90% to 96% seen once. The study enrolled healthy HIV-negative adults without recent acute infections or vaccinations as donors. The investigators split CD4+ cells into a CD45RA+ naive subset and a CD45RA-negative memory subset. Germline V gene sequence: CDR1 LGHNA, CDR2 YNFKEQ. This CDR3 spans 17 amino acids. The chain carries TRBV4-2 and TRBJ2-5, with D maybe TRBD2 (6 bases). The tail of the sequence fits TRBJ2-7 better, so the J call may be wrong. Sample: naive CD4+ T cells sorted from blood. Stated subset: CD45RA+ positively selected. This sequence originates from a woman aged 30 to 39 in good health. Written as DNA, the CDR3 is TGTGCCAGCAGCCAAGATGGGGGGTTAGTGGGTGCCTACGAGCAGTACTTC. Residues: CASSQDGGLVGAYEQYF.